Listed here are 27 T cell receptor beta chains from one sample, sequenced in a study of blood T cell repertoires in COVID-19. Using immunoSEQ multiplex PCR, the repertoire was profiled, and TCRdb retains in-frame clones only, with some absent. The sample has 300,000 to 350,000 clones, 88% seen once. The specimen sequenced was PBMCs or T cells enriched from blood (not recorded which). These receptors were obtained from a man aged 25 to 40 who had recovered from COVID-19.

This chain joins TRBV27 and TRBJ1-6; 8 nucleotides agree with TRBD1. The ends lost 6 bases at V and 9 bases at J; junction bases unmatched: 7. The CDR3 length is 14 residues. Per germline, CDR1 MNHEY and CDR2 SMNVEV (reference sequence). As DNA, the CDR3 is TGTGCCAGCAGGCAGGGGGCCTTTGGTTCACCCCTCCACTTT. Translating it yields CASRQGAFGSPLHF.

The V call is TRBV2, the J call TRBJ2-7; D might be TRBD1 (6 bases). This CDR3 has 15 amino acids. Trimming shortened V by 5 bases and J by 1 base, and 15 bases separated the two germline ends. The germline gives CDR1 SNHLY, CDR2 FYNNEI. In DNA, the CDR3 is TGTGCCAGCAGTACTAGGACAGCCCTTTCCTACGAGCAGTACTTC. Translation: CASSTRTALSYEQYF.

The rearrangement links TRBV4-1 to TRBJ1-5, with 7 bases aligning to TRBD1. CDR3 length equals 16 residues. Germline trimming cut 7 bases from V and 6 bases from J; bases unmatched to any gene: 15. Germline V CDR1 and CDR2: MGHRA, YSYEKL. The CDR3 DNA sequence: TGCGCCAGCAAAATTGGGATTACAGGGGAGAGTCAGCCCCAGCATTTT. As protein: CASKIGITGESQPQHF.

This clone was counted a single time. The limits of the CDR3 on the DNA are not certain, so only TCRdb's listed CDR3 is given. V is TRBV29-1 and J is TRBJ2-1; the D call of TRBD1 is as the table states it, not checked on the DNA. From its first to its last residue, the CDR3 has 11 amino acids. The germline V gene encodes CDR1 SQVTM and CDR2 ANQGSEA. The CDR3 here is CSVGRGSLRVF.

V is TRBV3-1 (or the pseudogene TRBV3-2) and J is TRBJ2-5, with 8 bases identical to TRBD2. Germline-derived CDR1 and CDR2 are LGHDT and YNNKEL (reference sequence). There are 17 residues in the CDR3. The V segment lost 0 bases and the J segment 5 bases; nucleotides outside the gene matches: 11. In DNA, the CDR3 is TGTGCCAGCAGCCAAGATCGTCAGCGGGGGATGTGGGAGACCCAGTACTTC. This codes for CASSQDRQRGMWETQYF.

V usage is TRBV7-2 and J usage is TRBJ1-3; 9 bases line up with TRBD1. The CDR3 consists of 15 residues. CDR1 and CDR2 (germline): SGHTA, FQGNSA. Unmatched junction bases numbered 6, after V lost 5 bases and J lost 4 bases. The CDR3 protein is CASSINRGRGNTIYF. CDR3 sequence (DNA): TGTGCCAGCAGCATCAACAGGGGGCGCGGAAACACCATATATTTT.

This chain connects TRBV19 to TRBJ1-6; D unresolved. From germline, CDR1 is LNHDA and CDR2 SQIVND (reference sequence). There are 14 residues in the CDR3. The V end lost 3 bases, the J end lost 5 bases, and 8 bases lay between the germline ends. Here the CDR3 DNA reads TGTGCCAGTAGTATTTTAGTGGATAATTCACCCCTCCACTTT. This sequence encodes CASSILVDNSPLHF.

The chain couples TRBV10-3 to TRBJ1-1, with TRBD1 matching over 7 bases. The CDR3 length is 12 residues. Trimming at V came to 10 bases and at J to 6 bases, leaving 8 bases not matched to a gene. The germline V gene encodes CDR1 ENHRY and CDR2 SYGVKD. The CDR3 reads CATGQPGAEAFF. CDR3 bases: TGTGCCACGGGACAGCCGGGGGCTGAAGCTTTCTTT.

The V gene is TRBV5-4, the J gene TRBJ2-5, with 8 bases that match TRBD1. Germline values: CDR1 SGHNT, CDR2 YYREEE (reference sequence). After removal of 0 bases from V and 5 bases from J, the junction contained 9 bases not matched to a gene. The CDR3 runs 16 residues. The chain's CDR3 is CASSLDPGGAGETQYF. Here the CDR3 DNA reads TGTGCCAGCAGCTTGGATCCAGGGGGCGCGGGGGAGACCCAGTACTTC.

V and J are TRBV24-1 and TRBJ2-1, with TRBD2 matching over 9 bases. Trimming cost V 0 bases and J 3 bases; bases outside gene matches: 8. The CDR3 sequence is 18 residues long. Germline CDR1 reads KGHDR; CDR2 reads SFDVKD. CDR3 coding DNA: TGTGCCACCAGTGATTTGTCTGGCGGGGGGGCCGACTACAATGAGCAGTTCTTC. This translates into CATSDLSGGGADYNEQFF.

The chain is built from TRBV9 and TRBJ2-7, with D possibly TRBD1 on 5 matching bases. V shed 4 bases and J shed 5 bases, with 16 bases lying between them. Germline assignment: CDR1 SGDLS and CDR2 YYNGEE. The CDR3 spans 14 residues. The CDR3 coding sequence is TGTGCCAGCAGCCCCGACGACAGTTTGCACGAGCAGTACTTC. Translated, it gives CASSPDDSLHEQYF.

This clone was counted once. The V call is TRBV7-6, the J call TRBJ2-5; 12 bases are a match to TRBD2. Germline-derived CDR1 and CDR2 are SGHVS and FNYEAQ. The CDR3 covers 19 residues. Trimming took 4 bases from V and 2 from J; bases not matched to a gene: 14. CDR3 sequence (DNA): TGTGCCAGCAGCTCCGGACTAGCGGGGACCCCAAGGAGGCAAGAGACCCAGTACTTC. Protein: CASSSGLAGTPRRQETQYF.

The CDR3 bases are TGTGCCAGCAGCCCAATTCAGGGGGCCATCTCCTACGAGCAGTACTTC. It is translated as CASSPIQGAISYEQYF. The rearrangement links TRBV7-6 to TRBJ2-7, with 8 positions matching TRBD1. Germline V gene sequence: CDR1 SGHVS, CDR2 FNYEAQ. This CDR3 has 16 residues. V was clipped by 5 bases and J by 0 bases; unmatched bases: 9.

This chain uses TRBV5-1 with TRBJ1-2; 9 nucleotides align to TRBD1. Germline V CDR1 and CDR2: SGHRS, YFSETQ. This CDR3 has 14 residues. After removal of 4 bases from V and 8 bases from J, the junction contained 9 bases not matched to a gene. The CDR3 DNA reads TGCGCCAGCAGCATGGAACAGGGGGCGGGAGGCTACACCTTC. This encodes CASSMEQGAGGYTF.

This clone was seen a handful of times. This chain uses TRBV2 with TRBJ1-2; possible D gene TRBD1, 6 bases. V was trimmed by 4 bases and J by 2 bases, leaving 8 bases between them. This CDR3 spans 13 amino acids. Looked up from germline, CDR1 is SNHLY and CDR2 is FYNNEI. CDR3 bases: TGTGCCAGCAGTGCCGGACAGAACTATGGCTACACCTTC. Protein: CASSAGQNYGYTF.

V gene TRBV28 combines with J gene TRBJ1-4; TRBD1 is a possible D gene (5 bases). Trimming took off 5 bases at V and 1 base at J, with 11 bases between the two ends. Germline V gene sequence: CDR1 MDHEN, CDR2 SYDVKM. CDR3 length: 15 residues. The DNA of the CDR3 is TGTGCCAGCAGTGGGGGGATCGGAACTAATGAAAAACTGTTTTTT. Encoded protein: CASSGGIGTNEKLFF.

This clone was counted a few times. This chain uses TRBV5-1 with TRBJ2-3; TRBD2 might be the D (5 bases). V lost 5 bases and J 0 bases, leaving 10 bases between the germline ends. CDR3 length: 14 residues. Germline CDR1 and CDR2: SGHRS and YFSETQ. The chain's CDR3 is CASRYSVSTDTQYF. The CDR3 DNA reads as TGCGCCAGCAGATATAGCGTTAGCACAGATACGCAGTATTTT.

This rearrangement joins TRBV6-5 to TRBJ1-1, with 9 bases that match TRBD1. CDR1 and CDR2 from the germline V gene are MNHEY and SVGAGI. This CDR3 has 14 amino acids. V shed 5 bases, J shed 2 bases, and the junction held 3 bases outside the gene matches. This CDR3 reads CASSLTGGNTEAFF. In DNA form, the CDR3 reads TGTGCCAGCAGTCTGACAGGGGGAAACACTGAAGCTTTCTTT.

This clone has ten or more counts. V gene TRBV5-4 combines with J gene TRBJ2-7; the match to TRBD1 covers 10 bases. The CDR3 consists of 15 residues. Per germline, CDR1 SGHNT and CDR2 YYREEE (reference sequence). V lost 6 bases and J lost 2; bases outside the gene matches: 8. The CDR3 DNA sequence: TGTGCCAGCACTCAATTCGGGACAGGGGCCTACGAGCAGTACTTC. Translated: CASTQFGTGAYEQYF.

This clone came up once. The rearrangement uses TRBV18 and TRBJ2-7, with 9 bases matching TRBD1. This CDR3 is 16 amino acids long. Trimming cost V 0 bases and J 0 bases; bases outside gene matches: 3. The germline V gene encodes CDR1 KGHSH and CDR2 LQKENI. The DNA of the CDR3 is TGTGCCAGCTCACCACCGACAGGGGGGTTCTCCTACGAGCAGTACTTC. It yields the protein CASSPPTGGFSYEQYF.

The rearrangement joins TRBV27 to TRBJ1-1; D uncertain. There are 16 residues in the CDR3. Germline CDR1 reads MNHEY; CDR2 reads SMNVEV (reference sequence). The ends were cut back, 0 bases at V and 0 bases at J, with 11 bases in the middle. This CDR3 is CASSLSRLIMNTEAFF. CDR3 nucleotides: TGTGCCAGCAGTTTATCCAGGCTGATCATGAACACTGAAGCTTTCTTT.

The chain combines TRBV11-3 with TRBJ2-1; 7 bases line up with TRBD1. CDR3 length equals 15 residues. The junction had 12 bases not matched to a gene; V was cut back by 4 bases and J by 9 bases. CDR1 is SGHNT, CDR2 YENEEA, per germline. The CDR3 here is CASSSGGSIWGEQFF. CDR3 DNA sequence: TGTGCCAGCAGCTCAGGGGGTTCGATTTGGGGTGAGCAGTTCTTC. The variable domain in full, completed from reference TRBV11-3 and TRBJ2-1, reads EAGVVQSPRYKIIEKKQPVAFWCNPISGHNTLYWYLQNLGQGPELLIRYENEEAVDDSQLPKDRFSAERLKGVDSTLKIQPAELGDSAVYLCASSSGGSIWGEQFFGPGTRLTVL.

Written as DNA, the CDR3 is TGTGCCAGCAGTCACAGGGGCAATGAGCAGTTCTTC. Amino acids: CASSHRGNEQFF. This chain uses TRBV6-5 with TRBJ2-1; 7 bases are shared with TRBD1. The junction had 1 base not matched to a gene; V was cut back by 5 bases and J by 6 bases. This CDR3 has 12 amino acids. From germline, CDR1 is MNHEY and CDR2 SVGAGI.

This clone was seen just once. The chain uses TRBV11-3 and TRBJ1-1, with 9 nucleotides matching TRBD1. This CDR3 region has 14 residues. Germline CDR1 is SGHNT and CDR2 is YENEEA. Unmatched junction bases numbered 3, after V lost 2 bases and J lost 5 bases. The CDR3 DNA follows: TGTGCCAGCAGCTTATACGGACAGGGGACTGAAGCTTTCTTT. Its translation: CASSLYGQGTEAFF.

This chain connects TRBV5-1 to TRBJ2-3, with D possibly matching TRBD2 (7 bases). CDR1 SGHRS and CDR2 YFSETQ come from the germline V gene. With 0 bases removed from V and 2 bases from J, the gap between germline ends came to 13 bases. CDR3 length: 16 amino acids. This CDR3 reads CASSLGGGGYTDTQYF. DNA of the CDR3: TGCGCCAGCAGCTTGGGAGGGGGGGGATACACAGATACGCAGTATTTT.

This clone appeared once. The rearrangement uses TRBV28 and TRBJ2-3; TRBD1 aligns across 8 bases. Germline-derived CDR1 and CDR2 are MDHEN and SYDVKM. This CDR3 has 13 amino acids. J lost 3 bases, V lost 6 bases, and 2 bases had no gene match. CDR3 amino acids: CASSQGATDTQYF. The CDR3, as DNA: TGTGCCAGCAGCCAGGGGGCGACAGATACGCAGTATTTT.

The chain links TRBV29-1 to TRBJ2-1, with 14 bases aligning to TRBD2. Germline values: CDR1 SQVTM, CDR2 ANQGSEA. The CDR3 extends over 13 amino acids. V trimming: 7 bases; J trimming: 10 bases; junction bases outside the gene matches: 6. The CDR3 DNA follows: TGCAGCGCTGGGCGGACTAGCGGGGGGGAGCAGTTCTTC. Translation gives CSAGRTSGGEQFF.